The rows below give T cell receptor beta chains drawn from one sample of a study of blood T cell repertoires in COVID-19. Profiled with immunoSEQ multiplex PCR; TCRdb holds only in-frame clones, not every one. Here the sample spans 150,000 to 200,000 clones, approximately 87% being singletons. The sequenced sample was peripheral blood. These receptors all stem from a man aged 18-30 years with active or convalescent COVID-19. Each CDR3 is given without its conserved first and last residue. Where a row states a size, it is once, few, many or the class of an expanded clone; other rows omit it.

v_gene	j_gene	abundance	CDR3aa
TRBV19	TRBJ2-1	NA	ASRRQGTSYNEQF
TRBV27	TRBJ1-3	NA	ASSAGTGHGNTIY
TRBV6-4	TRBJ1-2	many	ASSDSPDRADGYT
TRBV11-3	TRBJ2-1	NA	ASGDRASYNEQF
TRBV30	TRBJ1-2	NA	AWTLTGAPYGYT
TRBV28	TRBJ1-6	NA	ASTRTARNSPLH
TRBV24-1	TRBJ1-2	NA	ATSEPGTAAIYGYT
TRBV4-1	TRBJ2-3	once	ASSQVFGLGSGITDTQY
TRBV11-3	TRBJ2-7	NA	ASSPLGRRGSDQPSYEQY
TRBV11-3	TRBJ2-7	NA	ASSPRLAGGRDEQY
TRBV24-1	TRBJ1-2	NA	ATSGDAPGYT
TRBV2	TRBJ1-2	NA	ASRVDGGYGYT
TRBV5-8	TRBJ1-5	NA	ASSYTANQPQH
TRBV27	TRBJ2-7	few	ATHTLGRGDEQY
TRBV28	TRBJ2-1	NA	ASRNGELHNEQF
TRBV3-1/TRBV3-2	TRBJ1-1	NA	ASSPSGWTEAF
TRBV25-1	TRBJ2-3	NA	ASSTDTQY
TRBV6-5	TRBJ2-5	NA	ASSYSVQETQY
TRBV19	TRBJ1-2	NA	ASSKGQGYYGYT
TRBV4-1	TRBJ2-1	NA	ASSHPQRGYNEQF
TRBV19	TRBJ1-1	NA	ASTPGTGATEAF
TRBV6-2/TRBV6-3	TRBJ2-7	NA	ASSGQGSTYEQY
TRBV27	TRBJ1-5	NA	ASSLSVTFNQPQH
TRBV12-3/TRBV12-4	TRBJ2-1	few	ASGTSDGNEQF
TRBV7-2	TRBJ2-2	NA	ASSEYPAFTGGTGELF
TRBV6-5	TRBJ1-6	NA	ASSPQGGPSSPLH
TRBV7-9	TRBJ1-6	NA	ASSDREGSPLH
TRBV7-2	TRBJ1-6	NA	ASSLPTPTFSPLH
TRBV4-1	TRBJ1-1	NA	ASSQDRGTTEAF
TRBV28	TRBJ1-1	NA	ATGFSTEAF
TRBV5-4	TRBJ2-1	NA	ASSWGIGGGSLNEQF
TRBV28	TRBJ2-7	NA	ASSTQGGRSSYEQY
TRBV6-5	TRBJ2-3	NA	ASRWNREPATQY
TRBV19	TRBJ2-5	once	ASTGQGAGETQY
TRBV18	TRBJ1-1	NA	ASSPSGGASEAF
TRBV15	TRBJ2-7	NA	ATSRGGRTGGYEQY
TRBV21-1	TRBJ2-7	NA	ATGIPGLLN
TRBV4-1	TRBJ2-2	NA	ASSQPKGLAYNTGELF
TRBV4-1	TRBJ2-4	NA	ASSQVGSGPGDIQY